The 17 T cell receptor beta chains below all came from one sample that was sequenced in a study of T cell changes during pregnancy in multiple sclerosis. Sequencing was performed with immunoSEQ multiplex PCR; in TCRdb, only in-frame clones are kept and a portion is missing. The sample includes 45,000 to 65,000 clones, around 93% of them seen just once. Sequenced here: peripheral blood, sampled after pregnancy. These receptors originate from a female donor in good health, enrolled as a control in a pregnancy study.

The chain has TRBV5-4 and TRBJ1-2; 9 bases are shared with TRBD1. This CDR3 is 17 amino acids long. CDR1 and CDR2 from the germline V gene are SGHNT and YYREEE (reference sequence). Germline trimming cut 3 bases from V and 1 base from J; bases unmatched to any gene: 10. The CDR3 bases are TGTGCCAGCAGCTCCGGGACAGGGTCACGTTATAACTATGGCTACACCTTC. Protein product: CASSSGTGSRYNYGYTF.

This rearrangement joins TRBV7-2 to TRBJ2-3, with TRBD2 identical over 7 bases. The CDR3 totals 18 residues. The V and J ends lost 1 base and 6 bases, in that order; junction bases with no gene match: 16. Germline CDR1 and CDR2: SGHTA and FQGNSA. DNA for the CDR3: TGTGCCAGCAGCTTAGGGGGACTATCGGCTATTGGGGGGGATACGCAGTATTTT. Protein sequence: CASSLGGLSAIGGDTQYF.

This chain uses TRBV2 with TRBJ2-3; possibly TRBD1 for D (5 bases). Germline V gives CDR1 SNHLY, CDR2 FYNNEI. V was clipped by 4 bases and J by 0 bases, with 11 bases between them. The CDR3 totals 15 residues. In DNA form, the CDR3 reads TGTGCCAGCAGTGTGAACAGGCCTAGCACAGATACGCAGTATTTT. Residues: CASSVNRPSTDTQYF. The variable domain in full, completed from reference TRBV2 and TRBJ2-3, reads EPEVTQTPSHQVTQMGQEVILRCVPISNHLYFYWYRQILGQKVEFLVSFYNNEISEKSEIFDDQFSVERPDGSNFTLKIRSTKLEDSAMYFCASSVNRPSTDTQYFGPGTRLTVL.

The chain uses TRBV30 and TRBJ1-1; no reliable D call. With 4 bases removed from V and 4 bases from J, the gap between germline ends came to 10 bases. The CDR3 length is 12 residues. Germline CDR1 and CDR2: GTSNPN and SVGIG (reference sequence). CDR3: CAWIAGGTEAFF. The CDR3 DNA reads as TGTGCCTGGATCGCTGGAGGCACTGAAGCTTTCTTT.

This sequence joins TRBV5-4 and TRBJ2-3; 12 nucleotides agree with TRBD2. The germline V gene has CDR1 SGHNT and CDR2 YYREEE (reference sequence). This CDR3 region has 15 residues. V was clipped by 4 bases and J by 1 base; unmatched bases: 1. The CDR3 sequence: CASSRTSGGTDTQYF. In nucleotides, the CDR3 is TGTGCCAGCAGCAGGACTAGCGGGGGCACAGATACGCAGTATTTT.

The chain recombines TRBV19 with TRBJ1-2; possible D gene TRBD1, 5 bases. Germline V lookup: CDR1 LNHDA, CDR2 SQIVND (reference sequence). The CDR3 length is 15 residues. V dropped 3 bases and J dropped 7 bases, with 18 bases sitting between them. DNA of the CDR3: TGTGCCAGTAGTATCGGACCGGGACTTATTCTTGGCTACACCTTC. Translation gives CASSIGPGLILGYTF.

This chain links TRBV7-2 with TRBJ1-2; D might be TRBD1 (6 bases). CDR1 is SGHTA and CDR2 is FQGNSA in the germline V gene. The germline V and J ends were trimmed by 5 bases and 5 bases, with 12 bases remaining between them. The CDR3 contains 13 residues. The CDR3 region is CASSLGTIYGYTF. CDR3 DNA: TGTGCCAGCAGCCTCGGGACAATTTATGGCTACACCTTC.

The chain has TRBV5-1 and TRBJ1-2; TRBD1 is a possible D gene (5 bases). The CDR3 runs 13 residues. V was trimmed by 4 bases and J by 2 bases, leaving 9 bases between them. CDR1 SGHRS and CDR2 YFSETQ come from the germline V gene. DNA for the CDR3: TGCGCCAGCAGCATCAGGGCCAACTATGGCTACACCTTC. Protein sequence: CASSIRANYGYTF. Filled out from reference TRBV5-1 and TRBJ1-2, the complete variable domain reads KAGVTQTPRYLIKTRGQQVTLSCSPISGHRSVSWYQQTPGQGLQFLFEYFSETQRNKGNFPGRFSGRQFSNSRSEMNVSTLELGDSALYLCASSIRANYGYTFGSGTRLTVV.

The rearrangement uses TRBV5-1 and TRBJ2-3; 8 nucleotides align to TRBD1. Germline CDR1 SGHRS, CDR2 YFSETQ. The CDR3 runs 17 residues. V gave up 4 bases and J gave up 1 base; unmatched junction bases: 11. The CDR3 protein is CASSSRTGIGGTDTQYF. CDR3 in DNA: TGCGCCAGCAGCAGCCGGACAGGGATTGGCGGCACAGATACGCAGTATTTT.

The chain links TRBV7-3 to TRBJ2-6; the match to TRBD1 covers 10 bases. The CDR3 is made up of 16 amino acids. In germline, CDR1 is SGHTA, CDR2 FQGTGA. V lost 4 bases to trimming and J lost 2 bases; unmatched junction nucleotides: 2. The CDR3 nucleotides read TGTGCCAGCAGCTCGACAGGGGGCCCTGGGGCCAACGTCCTGACTTTC. It translates to CASSSTGGPGANVLTF. Using reference TRBV7-3 and TRBJ2-6 for the parts outside the CDR3, the full variable domain is GAGVSQTPSNKVTEKGKYVELRCDPISGHTALYWYRQSLGQGPEFLIYFQGTGAADDSGLPNDRFFAVRPEGSVSTLKIQRTERGDSAVYLCASSSTGGPGANVLTFGAGSRLTVL.

This sequence joins TRBV9 and TRBJ2-2; 8 bases line up with TRBD2. J lost 1 base, V lost 7 bases, and 15 bases had no gene match. Germline CDR1 is SGDLS and CDR2 is YYNGEE. The CDR3 runs to 18 residues. CDR3 sequence: CASALRAGGIRNTGELFF. In nucleotides, the CDR3 is TGTGCCAGCGCCCTAAGGGCGGGGGGCATCAGGAACACCGGGGAGCTGTTTTTT.

CDR3 amino acids: CASSLRQGAREGYTF. Here the CDR3 DNA reads TGTGCCAGTAGTTTACGACAGGGGGCGCGGGAAGGCTACACCTTC. The V gene is TRBV19, the J gene TRBJ1-2, with 10 bases fitting TRBD1. This CDR3 spans 15 amino acids. The V gene end was trimmed by 5 bases and the J gene end by 8 bases; junction bases not matched to a gene: 11. In germline, CDR1 is LNHDA, CDR2 SQIVND (reference sequence).

This sequence joins TRBV14 and TRBJ1-2, with a possible D match to TRBD1 (5 bases). The CDR3 loop spans 17 amino acids. CDR1 is SGHDN and CDR2 is FVKESK in the germline V gene. Between the trimmed V and J ends, which lost 0 bases and 4 bases, there was a span of 18 bases. The CDR3 reads CASSQESGHLPRYGYTF. Here the CDR3 DNA reads TGTGCCAGCAGCCAAGAATCAGGACACCTCCCTCGCTATGGCTACACCTTC.

V gene TRBV7-9 combines with J gene TRBJ2-2; TRBD1 matches 8 bases. The CDR3 runs 15 residues. Germline CDR1 reads SEHNR; CDR2 reads FQNEAQ (reference sequence). Trimming took 5 bases from V and 6 from J; bases not matched to a gene: 8. The CDR3, as DNA: TGTGCCAGCAGCGCCTTCGGACAGGGAGCCGGGGAGCTGTTTTTT. This sequence encodes CASSAFGQGAGELFF.

The chain joins TRBV7-9 to TRBJ2-5; D is uncertain. V was cut by 1 base and J by 1 base, with 4 bases left in between. This CDR3 contains 13 residues. CDR1 and CDR2 (germline): SEHNR, FQNEAQ (reference sequence). This CDR3 is CASSLDTQETQYF. CDR3 nucleotides: TGTGCCAGCAGCTTAGACACCCAAGAGACCCAGTACTTC.

CDR3 in DNA: TGTGCCACCAGCAGATCCTTAGAAGAGACTGAAGCTTTCTTT. Its protein is CATSRSLEETEAFF. The chain links TRBV15 to TRBJ1-1; D is ambiguous. The CDR3 totals 14 residues. V was trimmed by 2 bases and J by 5 bases, leaving 12 bases between them. Germline loops: CDR1 LNHNV, CDR2 YYDKDF (reference sequence). Together with reference TRBV15 and TRBJ1-1, the CDR3 gives the full variable domain: DAMVIQNPRYQVTQFGKPVTLSCSQTLNHNVMYWYQQKSSQAPKLLFHYYDKDFNNEADTPDNFQSRRPNTSFCFLDIRSPGLGDTAMYLCATSRSLEETEAFFGQGTRLTVV.

This clone was counted once. The chain combines TRBV7-2 with TRBJ2-1; TRBD2 aligns across 7 bases. CDR1 is SGHTA and CDR2 is FQGNSA in the germline V gene. The CDR3 has 16 residues. V shed 5 bases and J 0 bases; nucleotides not matched to a gene: 7. The CDR3 sequence is CASSLSGSSSYNEQFF. CDR3 bases: TGTGCCAGCAGCCTTAGCGGGTCGAGCTCCTACAATGAGCAGTTCTTC. Combining the CDR3 with reference TRBV7-2 and TRBJ2-1 gives the whole variable domain GAGVSQSPSNKVTEKGKDVELRCDPISGHTALYWYRQSLGQGLEFLIYFQGNSAPDKSGLPSDRFSAERTGGSVSTLTIQRTQQEDSAVYLCASSLSGSSSYNEQFFGPGTRLTVL.